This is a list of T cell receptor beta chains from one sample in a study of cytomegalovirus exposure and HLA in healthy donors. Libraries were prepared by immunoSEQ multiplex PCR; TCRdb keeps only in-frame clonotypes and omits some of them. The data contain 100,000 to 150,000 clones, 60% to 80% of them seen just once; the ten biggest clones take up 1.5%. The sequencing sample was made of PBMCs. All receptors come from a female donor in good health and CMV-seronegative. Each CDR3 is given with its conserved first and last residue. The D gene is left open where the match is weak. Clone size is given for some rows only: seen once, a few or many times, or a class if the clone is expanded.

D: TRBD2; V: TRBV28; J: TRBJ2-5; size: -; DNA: TGTGCCAGCAGTCCTACTAGCGGGCAAGAGACCCAGTACTTC; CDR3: CASSPTSGQETQYF
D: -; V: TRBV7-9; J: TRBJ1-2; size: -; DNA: TGTGCCAGCAGCTTAGCGCTGGCCGGGGAGAGATATGGCTACACCTTC; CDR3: CASSLALAGERYGYTF
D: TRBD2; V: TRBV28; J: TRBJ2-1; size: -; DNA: TGTGCCAGCACTGTAGCGGGCTCCTACAATGAGCAGTTCTTC; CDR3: CASTVAGSYNEQFF
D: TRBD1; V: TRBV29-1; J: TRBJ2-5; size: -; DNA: TGCAGCGCGTATCCGGGACAGGGGGATCAAGAGACCCAGTACTTC; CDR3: CSAYPGQGDQETQYF
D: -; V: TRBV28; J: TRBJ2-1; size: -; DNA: TGTGCCAGCAGTTTATGGAGCGGGACAATAAATGAGCAGTTCTTC; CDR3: CASSLWSGTINEQFF
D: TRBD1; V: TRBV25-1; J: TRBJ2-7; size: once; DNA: TGTGCCAGCAGTGAATCCCGGACAGGGCTCTTCGAGCAGTACTTC; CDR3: CASSESRTGLFEQYF
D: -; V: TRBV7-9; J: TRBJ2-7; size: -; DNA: TGTGCCAGCAGCTTATCCGGGGTCGGCTACGAGCAGTACTTC; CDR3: CASSLSGVGYEQYF
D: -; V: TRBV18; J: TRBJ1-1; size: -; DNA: TGTGCCAGCTCACCCGGGAACACTGAAGCTTTCTTT; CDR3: CASSPGNTEAFF
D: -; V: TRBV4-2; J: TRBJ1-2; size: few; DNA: TGTGCCAGCAGCCAAGCTGTCCGGGACATTGACTATGGCTACACCTTC; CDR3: CASSQAVRDIDYGYTF
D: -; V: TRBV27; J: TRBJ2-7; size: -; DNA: TGTGCCAGCAGTTGGAACCCTAGATTCTACGAGCAGTACTTC; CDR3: CASSWNPRFYEQYF
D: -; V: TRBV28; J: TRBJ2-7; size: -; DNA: TGTGCCAGCAGTTTCGTACGGGGCTCCTACGAGCAGTACTTC; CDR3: CASSFVRGSYEQYF
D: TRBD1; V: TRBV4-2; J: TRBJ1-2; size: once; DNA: TGTGCCAGCAGCCTCGGGACAGGAGGGGGTGGCGGCTATGGCTACACCTTC; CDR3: CASSLGTGGGGGYGYTF
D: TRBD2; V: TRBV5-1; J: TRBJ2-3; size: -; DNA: TGCGCCAGCAGCTGGGGGACTAGCGGGAGTTTGGATACGCAGTATTTT; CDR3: CASSWGTSGSLDTQYF
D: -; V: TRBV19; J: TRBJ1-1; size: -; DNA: TGTGCCAGTAGTATAGCCTCTCTAACCAGGCCTGAAGCTTTCTTT; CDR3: CASSIASLTRPEAFF
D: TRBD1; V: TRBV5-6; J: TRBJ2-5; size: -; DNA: TGTGCCAGCAGCTTGTTGGGGGACAGGGCGGGAGAGACCCAGTACTTC; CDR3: CASSLLGDRAGETQYF
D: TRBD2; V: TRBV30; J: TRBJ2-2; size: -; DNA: TGTGCCTGGAGTCCCCGGGGGGGCACCGGGGAGCTGTTTTTT; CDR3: CAWSPRGGTGELFF